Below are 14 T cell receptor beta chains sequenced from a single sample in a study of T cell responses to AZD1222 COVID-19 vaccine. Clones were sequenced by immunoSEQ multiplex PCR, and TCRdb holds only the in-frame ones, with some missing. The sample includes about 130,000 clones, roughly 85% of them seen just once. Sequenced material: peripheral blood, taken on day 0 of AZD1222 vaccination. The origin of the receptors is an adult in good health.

In DNA form, the CDR3 reads TGTGCCAGCAGGTCAGGGGGTAATCAGCCCCAGCATTTT. Residues: CASRSGGNQPQHF. The V and J genes are TRBV12-3 or TRBV12-4 and TRBJ1-5; 7 nucleotides agree with TRBD1. The J segment lost 4 bases and the V segment lost 6 bases, leaving 3 bases of the junction unmatched. The CDR3 loop spans 13 amino acids.

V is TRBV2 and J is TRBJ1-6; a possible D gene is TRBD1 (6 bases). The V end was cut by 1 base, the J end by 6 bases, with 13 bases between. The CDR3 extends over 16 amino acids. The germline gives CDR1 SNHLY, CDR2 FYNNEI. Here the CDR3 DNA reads TGTGCCAGCAGTGAAGAATGGGGGCGTTTTAATTCACCCCTCCACTTT. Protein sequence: CASSEEWGRFNSPLHF.

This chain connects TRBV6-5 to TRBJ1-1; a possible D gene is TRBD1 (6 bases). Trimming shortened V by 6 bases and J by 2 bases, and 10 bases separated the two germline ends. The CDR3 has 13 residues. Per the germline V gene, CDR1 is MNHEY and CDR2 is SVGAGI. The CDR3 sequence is CASRPRGNTEAFF. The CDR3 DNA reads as TGTGCCAGCAGGCCCAGGGGCAACACTGAAGCTTTCTTT.

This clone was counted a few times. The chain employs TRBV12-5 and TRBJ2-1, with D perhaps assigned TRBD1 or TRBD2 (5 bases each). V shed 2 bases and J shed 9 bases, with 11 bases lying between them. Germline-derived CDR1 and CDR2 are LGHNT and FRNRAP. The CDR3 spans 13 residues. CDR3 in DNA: TGTGCTAGTGGTTTGTGGGGGTCGGGTGAGCAGTTCTTC. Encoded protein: CASGLWGSGEQFF.

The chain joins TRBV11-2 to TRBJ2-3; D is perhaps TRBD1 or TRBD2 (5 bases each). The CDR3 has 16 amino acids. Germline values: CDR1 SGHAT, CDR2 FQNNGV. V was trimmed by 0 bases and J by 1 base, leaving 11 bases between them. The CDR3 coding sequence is TGTGCCAGCAGCTTAGAGGGGGTGTCCCGCACAGATACGCAGTATTTT. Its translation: CASSLEGVSRTDTQYF.

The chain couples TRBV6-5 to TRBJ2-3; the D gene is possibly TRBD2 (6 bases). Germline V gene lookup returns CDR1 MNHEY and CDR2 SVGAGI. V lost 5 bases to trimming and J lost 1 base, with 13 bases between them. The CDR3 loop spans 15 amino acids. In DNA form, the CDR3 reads TGTGCCAGCAGTCGCAGCGGGTCGCGCACAGATACGCAGTATTTT. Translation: CASSRSGSRTDTQYF.

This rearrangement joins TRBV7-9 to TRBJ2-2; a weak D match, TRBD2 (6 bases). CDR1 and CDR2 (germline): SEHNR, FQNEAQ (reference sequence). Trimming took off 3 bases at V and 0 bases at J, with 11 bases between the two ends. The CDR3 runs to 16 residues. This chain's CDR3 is CASSFASGSNTGELFF. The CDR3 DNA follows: TGTGCCAGCAGCTTTGCAAGCGGGTCGAACACCGGGGAGCTGTTTTTT.

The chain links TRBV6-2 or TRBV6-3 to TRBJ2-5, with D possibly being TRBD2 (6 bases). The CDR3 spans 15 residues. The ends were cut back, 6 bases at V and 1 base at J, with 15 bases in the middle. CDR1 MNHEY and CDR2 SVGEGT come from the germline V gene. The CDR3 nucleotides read TGTGCCAGCAGCCGCCCGAGGGGACTCCAAGAGACCCAGTACTTC. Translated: CASSRPRGLQETQYF.

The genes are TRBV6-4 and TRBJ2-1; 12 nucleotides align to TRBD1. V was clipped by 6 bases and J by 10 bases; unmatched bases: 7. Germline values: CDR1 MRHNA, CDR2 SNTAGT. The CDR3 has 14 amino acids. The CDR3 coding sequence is TGTGCCAGCAGCAGATCCGGGACAGGGGGCGAGCAGTTCTTC. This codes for CASSRSGTGGEQFF.

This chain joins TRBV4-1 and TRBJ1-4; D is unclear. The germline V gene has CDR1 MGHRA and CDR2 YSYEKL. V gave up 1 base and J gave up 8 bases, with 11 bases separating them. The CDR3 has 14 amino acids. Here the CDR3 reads CASSQVGGKEKLFF. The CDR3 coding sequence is TGCGCCAGCAGCCAAGTGGGAGGGAAAGAAAAACTGTTTTTT.

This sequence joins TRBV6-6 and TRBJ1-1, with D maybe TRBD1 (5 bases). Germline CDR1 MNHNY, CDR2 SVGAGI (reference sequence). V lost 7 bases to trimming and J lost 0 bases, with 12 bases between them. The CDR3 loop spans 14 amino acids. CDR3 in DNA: TGTGCCAGCACTTCCGGGACTTTGAACACTGAAGCTTTCTTT. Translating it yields CASTSGTLNTEAFF.

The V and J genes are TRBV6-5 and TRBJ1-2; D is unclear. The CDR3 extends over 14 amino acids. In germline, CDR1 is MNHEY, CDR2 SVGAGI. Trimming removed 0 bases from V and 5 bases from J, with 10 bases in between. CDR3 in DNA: TGTGCCAGCAGTTACTCGGGCCAGCTTTATGGCTACACCTTC. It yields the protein CASSYSGQLYGYTF.

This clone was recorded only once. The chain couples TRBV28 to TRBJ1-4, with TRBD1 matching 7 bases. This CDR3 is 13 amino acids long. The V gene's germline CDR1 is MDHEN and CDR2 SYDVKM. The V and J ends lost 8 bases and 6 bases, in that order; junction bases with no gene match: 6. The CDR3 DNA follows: TGTGCCAGCGGGACAGTGGCATATGAAAAACTGTTTTTT. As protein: CASGTVAYEKLFF.

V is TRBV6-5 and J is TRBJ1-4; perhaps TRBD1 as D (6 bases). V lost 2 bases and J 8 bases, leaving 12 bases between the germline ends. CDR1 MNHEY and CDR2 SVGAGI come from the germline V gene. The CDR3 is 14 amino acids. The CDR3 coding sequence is TGTGCCAGCAGTTACGCGGGACATGGGGAAAAACTGTTTTTT. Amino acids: CASSYAGHGEKLFF.